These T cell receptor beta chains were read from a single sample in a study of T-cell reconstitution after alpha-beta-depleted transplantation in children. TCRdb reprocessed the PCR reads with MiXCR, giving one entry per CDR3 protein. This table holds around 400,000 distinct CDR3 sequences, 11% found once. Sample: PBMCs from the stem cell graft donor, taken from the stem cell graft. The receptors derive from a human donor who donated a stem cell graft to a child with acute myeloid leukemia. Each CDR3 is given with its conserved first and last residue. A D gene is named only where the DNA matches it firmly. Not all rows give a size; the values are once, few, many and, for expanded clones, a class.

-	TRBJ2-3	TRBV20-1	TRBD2	CSASGGTSGRANTDTQYF	TGCAGTGCTAGCGGAGGGACTAGCGGGAGGGCCAACACAGATACGCAGTATTTT
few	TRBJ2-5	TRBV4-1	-	CASSQVNFQETQYF	TGCGCCAGCAGCCAAGTTAACTTTCAAGAGACCCAGTACTTC
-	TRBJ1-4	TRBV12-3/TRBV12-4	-	CASSLRGEVGKLFF	TGTGCCAGCAGTCTCCGAGGGGAGGTTGGGAAACTGTTTTTT
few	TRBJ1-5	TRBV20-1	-	CSAREVGRGNQPQHF	TGCAGTGCTAGAGAGGTTGGCAGGGGCAATCAGCCCCAGCATTTT
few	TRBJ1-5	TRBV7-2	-	CASSLASQDNQPQHF	TGTGCCAGCAGCTTAGCCAGCCAGGACAATCAGCCCCAGCATTTT
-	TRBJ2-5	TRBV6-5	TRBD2	CASSWASGKETQYF	TGTGCCAGCAGTTGGGCTAGCGGGAAAGAGACCCAGTACTTC
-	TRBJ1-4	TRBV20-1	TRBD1	CSARDQGQGNEKLIF	TGCAGTGCTAGAGATCAGGGACAGGGGAACGAAAAACTGATTTTT
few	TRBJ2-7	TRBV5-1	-	CASSGGAEKSYEQYF	TGCGCCAGCAGTGGTGGGGCGGAGAAGAGCTACGAGCAGTACTTC
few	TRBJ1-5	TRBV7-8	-	CASSPDDKVINQPQHF	TGTGCCAGCAGCCCAGACGACAAGGTAATCAATCAGCCCCAGCATTTT
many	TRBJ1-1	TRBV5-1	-	CASSLGLGTEAFF	TGTGCCAGCAGCTTAGGACTGGGCACTGAAGCTTTCTTT
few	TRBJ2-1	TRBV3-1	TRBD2	CASSIQRGHNEQFF	TGTGCCAGCAGCATTCAGCGGGGCCACAATGAGCAGTTCTTC
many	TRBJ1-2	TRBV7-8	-	CASSLVQGVATF	TGTGCCAGCAGCTTAGTGCAGGGAGTCGCCACCTTC
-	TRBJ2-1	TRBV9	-	CASSVAIMGPNDEQFF	TGTGCCAGCAGCGTAGCGATCATGGGACCGAACGATGAGCAGTTCTTC
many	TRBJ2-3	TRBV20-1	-	CSARAGGSDTQYF	TGCAGTGCTAGAGCCGGGGGCTCAGATACGCAGTATTTT
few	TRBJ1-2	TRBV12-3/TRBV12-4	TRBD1	CASSQGRGGGYYGYTF	TGTGCCAGCAGCCAAGGTCGGGGAGGGGGCTACTATGGCTACACCTTC
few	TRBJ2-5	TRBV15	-	CATSDPLSGGQETQYF	TGTGCCACCAGCGACCCCCTGTCAGGCGGCCAAGAGACCCAGTACTTC
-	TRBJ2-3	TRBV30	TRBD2	CAYSGTSSPDTQYF	TGTGCCTACTCGGGGACTAGCTCCCCAGATACGCAGTATTTT
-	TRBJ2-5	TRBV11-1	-	CASSIDRGKRPQYF	TGTGCCAGCAGCATCGACAGAGGAAAGAGACCCCAGTACTTC
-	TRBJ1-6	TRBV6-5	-	CASSYKDPGASPLNF	TGTGCCAGCAGTTACAAGGACCCGGGCGCTTCACCCCTCAACTTT
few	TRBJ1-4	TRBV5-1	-	CASSLGAPEKLFF	TGCGCCAGCAGCTTGGGCGCCCCTGAAAAACTGTTTTTT
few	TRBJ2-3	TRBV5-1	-	CASSPGELTDTQYF	TGCGCCAGCAGCCCAGGGGAGCTCACAGATACGCAGTATTTT
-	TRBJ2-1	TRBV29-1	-	CSVDVRGDNEQFF	TGCAGCGTTGACGTTCGGGGAGACAATGAGCAGTTCTTC
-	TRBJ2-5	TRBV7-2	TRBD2	CASSFERGGQETQYF	TGTGCCAGCAGCTTCGAGCGGGGGGGCCAAGAGACCCAGTACTTC